Detailed here is one TCR beta chain. The data were taken from a study of T cells in Graves' hyperthyroidism and ophthalmopathy. Looked up from germline, CDR1 is SGHDN and CDR2 is FVKESK. The CDR3 has 13 residues. Deletions cut 0 bases from V and 1 base from J, with 3 bases between. Amplification targeted TCR beta CDR3 regions from RNA transcripts. During a first-round RT-PCR of the TCR CDR3, the HTBI primer set was used. TCRdb re-called the multiplex PCR reads through MiXCR, storing one row per CDR3 protein. The table records hundreds of thousands of distinct CDR3 sequences, about 20% of them present only once.

The chain is built from TRBV14 and TRBJ1-1; no definite D call. Sequencing input: blood. This receptor was identified in a man in his forties with Graves' ophthalmopathy. The CDR3 DNA reads as TGTGCCAGCAGCCAAGAAAGGAACACTGAAGCTTTCTTT. This codes for CASSQERNTEAFF.